What follows are 31 T cell receptor beta chains derived from one specimen sequenced in a study of response to subunit inactivated influenza vaccine. MiXCR, run by TCRdb on the RT-PCR reads, gives a single entry per CDR3 protein. Here the sample spans approximately 700,000 distinct CDR3 sequences, more than 15% being singletons. This specimen consisted of PBMCs from blood, obtained 11 to 12 days after vaccination. The receptor source for this set is a man between 50 and 59 years old who received an inactivated influenza vaccine.

The chain combines TRBV20-1 with TRBJ1-5; 7 bases map to TRBD1. The trim removed 4 bases at V and 5 bases at J, leaving 5 bases unmatched. The CDR3 has 13 residues. Germline V lookup: CDR1 DFQATT, CDR2 SNEGSKA (reference sequence). Here the CDR3 reads CSATTGVDQPQHF. In DNA, the CDR3 is TGCAGTGCTACAACAGGGGTGGATCAGCCCCAGCATTTT.

J is TRBJ1-4 and V is TRBV27; a possible D gene is TRBD1 (5 bases). The CDR3 covers 15 residues. V lost 2 bases to trimming and J lost 7 bases, with 14 bases between them. Germline V gene data show CDR1 as MNHEY and CDR2 as SMNVEV (reference sequence). In nucleotides, the CDR3 is TGTGCCAGCAGTTTAGGCGGGGGACCTCCTGAAAAACTGTTTTTT. Its translation: CASSLGGGPPEKLFF.

J is TRBJ2-3 and V is TRBV20-1; the match to TRBD1 covers 7 bases. This CDR3 spans 15 amino acids. Germline-derived CDR1 and CDR2 are DFQATT and SNEGSKA (reference sequence). V lost 3 bases to trimming and J lost 2 bases; unmatched junction nucleotides: 8. The CDR3 sequence: CSARMHRGFTDTQYF. CDR3 bases: TGCAGTGCTAGGATGCACAGGGGATTCACAGATACGCAGTATTTT.

V is TRBV5-1 and J is TRBJ2-1; possibly TRBD2 for D (6 bases). The CDR3 runs to 17 residues. V lost 5 bases, J lost 5 bases, and 23 bases lay in between. Germline lookup yields CDR1 SGHRS and CDR2 YFSETQ. For the CDR3, the DNA is TGCGCCAGCAGACAGGAGGTTTTGGGACTCGTAAACAATGAGCAGTTCTTC. Encoded protein: CASRQEVLGLVNNEQFF. Using reference TRBV5-1 and TRBJ2-1 for the parts outside the CDR3, the full variable domain is KAGVTQTPRYLIKTRGQQVTLSCSPISGHRSVSWYQQTPGQGLQFLFEYFSETQRNKGNFPGRFSGRQFSNSRSEMNVSTLELGDSALYLCASRQEVLGLVNNEQFFGPGTRLTVL.

The rearrangement uses TRBV18 and TRBJ1-1, with D possibly matching TRBD1 (5 bases). The CDR3 loop spans 14 amino acids. Trimming left V 5 bases short and J 2 bases short, with 12 bases between. Germline loops: CDR1 KGHSH, CDR2 LQKENI. CDR3: CASSEQASNTEAFF. CDR3 sequence (DNA): TGTGCCAGCTCAGAACAGGCGTCTAACACTGAAGCTTTCTTT.

This clonotype was found a few times. The rearrangement uses TRBV15 and TRBJ1-6; D gene ambiguous. Trimming took off 8 bases at V and 7 bases at J, with 9 bases between the two ends. The CDR3 runs to 12 residues. CDR1 and CDR2 from the germline V gene are LNHNV and YYDKDF (reference sequence). The CDR3 DNA reads as TGTGCCACCTGTCAGAACAATTCACCCCTCCACTTT. Translating gives CATCQNNSPLHF.

V is TRBV28 and J is TRBJ2-7, with 8 bases identical to TRBD1. This CDR3 has 15 amino acids. CDR1 and CDR2 from the germline V gene are MDHEN and SYDVKM. J was trimmed by 2 bases and V by 4 bases; bases with no gene match: 7. CDR3 loop: CASSSGGHTPYEQYF. DNA for the CDR3: TGTGCCAGCAGTTCAGGGGGCCACACTCCCTACGAGCAGTACTTC.

This clonotype was observed once. The chain couples TRBV18 to TRBJ2-1; 9 positions agree with TRBD1. The J segment lost 3 bases and the V segment lost 1 base, leaving 4 bases of the junction unmatched. This CDR3 spans 16 amino acids. CDR1 is KGHSH, CDR2 LQKENI, per germline. DNA for the CDR3: TGTGCCAGCTCACCACGGGTGGGACAGGGCTACAATGAGCAGTTCTTC. The encoded protein is CASSPRVGQGYNEQFF.

V gene TRBV29-1 combines with J gene TRBJ2-1, with TRBD2 matching 9 bases. The germline CDR1 and CDR2 sequences are SQVTM and ANQGSEA. Unmatched junction bases numbered 4, after V lost 5 bases and J lost 2 bases. CDR3 size: 14 residues. DNA for the CDR3: TGCAGCGTTAGGACTAGCGCAACCTACAATGAGCAGTTCTTC. Its protein product is CSVRTSATYNEQFF.

This clonotype turned up a few times. The chain uses TRBV20-1 and TRBJ1-6; D is unclear. Germline V lookup: CDR1 DFQATT, CDR2 SNEGSKA (reference sequence). V lost 0 bases and J 16 bases, leaving 31 bases between the germline ends. The CDR3 extends over 18 amino acids. The CDR3 spells CSARDFRGEAALLRSLHF. Here the CDR3 DNA reads TGCAGTGCTAGAGATTTCCGGGGTGAGGCTGCCTTACTTAGGTCTCTCCACTTT.

In this sample, this clonotype turned up a few times. One end of the junction varies from germline; a read error may be responsible. J is TRBJ2-7 and V is TRBV7-9; tentatively, D is TRBD2 (6 bases). The length of the CDR3 is 12 residues. The germline V gene encodes CDR1 SEHNR and CDR2 FQNEAQ (reference sequence). Here the CDR3 reads CASSFYPREQHF. Here the CDR3 DNA reads TGTGCCAGCAGTTTTTACCCTCGGGAGCAGCACTTC.

This clonotype was detected only a few times. The chain employs TRBV29-1 and TRBJ1-1; D is ambiguous. The V end was cut by 4 bases, the J end by 1 base, with 13 bases between. CDR1 and CDR2 from the germline V gene are SQVTM and ANQGSEA. The CDR3 length is 14 residues. The DNA for the CDR3 is TGCAGCGTTGTCTTCAGGCTCGGGAACACTGAAGCTTTCTTT. Its protein product is CSVVFRLGNTEAFF.

This chain connects TRBV20-1 to TRBJ2-1; 8 bases map to TRBD2. V was pared by 3 bases and J by 3 bases, with 19 bases of the junction left unmatched. CDR3 size: 19 residues. Germline CDR1 reads DFQATT; CDR2 reads SNEGSKA (reference sequence). The CDR3 nucleotides read TGCAGTGCTAGGATATCCCCATTTTCATTAGCGGGAATCTACAATGAGCAGTTCTTC. Residues: CSARISPFSLAGIYNEQFF.

This clonotype was observed a few times. The J gene is TRBJ1-5, the V gene TRBV7-2; D unclear. Trimming took off 0 bases at V and 5 bases at J, with 14 bases between the two ends. CDR3 length: 16 amino acids. Germline lookup yields CDR1 SGHTA and CDR2 FQGNSA. The CDR3 reads CASSLAGPEPHQPQHF. The CDR3 DNA reads TGTGCCAGCAGCTTAGCAGGGCCCGAACCTCATCAGCCCCAGCATTTT.

This chain uses TRBV12-3 or TRBV12-4 with TRBJ1-5; tentative D call: TRBD1 (6 bases). This CDR3 has 13 residues. The V and J ends lost 9 bases and 4 bases respectively, with 13 bases between them. For the CDR3, the DNA is TGTGCCAGTAGCTCCAGGGGAAATCAGCCCCAGCATTTT. Translated: CASSSRGNQPQHF.

The chain combines TRBV9 with TRBJ2-3; TRBD1 might be the D (5 bases). Looked up from germline, CDR1 is SGDLS and CDR2 is YYNGEE. The CDR3 covers 16 residues. Trimming took 0 bases from V and 2 from J, leaving 13 bases between them. CDR3 nucleotides: TGTGCCAGCAGCGTAGAGGGGTCTAAATTCACAGATACGCAGTATTTT. Translated: CASSVEGSKFTDTQYF.

This clonotype was observed at least ten times. V and J are TRBV12-3 or TRBV12-4 and TRBJ1-6, with no clear D. The CDR3 sequence is 13 residues long. V dropped 2 bases and J dropped 7 bases, with 6 bases sitting between them. CDR3 coding DNA: TGTGCCAGCAGTTTATCTTACAATTCACCCCTCCACTTT. This gives the protein CASSLSYNSPLHF.

This chain connects TRBV12-3 or TRBV12-4 to TRBJ2-5, with 9 bases identical to TRBD1. The junction had 6 bases not matched to a gene; V was cut back by 6 bases and J by 1 base. There are 15 residues in the CDR3. The DNA for the CDR3 is TGTGCCAGCAGCCCCATGACAGGGGGCCAAGAGACCCAGTACTTC. Its protein product is CASSPMTGGQETQYF.

This clonotype was counted at least ten times. The chain recombines TRBV28 with TRBJ2-7; 7 nucleotides agree with TRBD1. Germline V gene lookup returns CDR1 MDHEN and CDR2 SYDVKM. The CDR3 runs to 15 residues. Germline trimming cut 6 bases from V and 0 bases from J; bases unmatched to any gene: 8. CDR3 in amino acids: CASRNRAGGSYEQYF. CDR3 DNA: TGTGCCAGCAGGAACCGGGCAGGGGGCTCCTACGAGCAGTACTTC.

This clonotype showed up just a few times. The gene calls are TRBV6-5 and TRBJ1-2, with TRBD1 identical over 8 bases. The germline CDR1 and CDR2 sequences are MNHEY and SVGAGI. V trimming: 1 base; J trimming: 6 bases; junction bases outside the gene matches: 7. The CDR3 sequence is 15 residues long. CDR3 sequence reads: CASSYFGTGADGYTF. The DNA for the CDR3 is TGTGCCAGCAGTTACTTCGGGACAGGCGCCGATGGCTACACCTTC.

This chain joins TRBV28 and TRBJ2-5; 7 bases are a match to TRBD1. Looked up from germline, CDR1 is MDHEN and CDR2 is SYDVKM. The CDR3 runs to 16 residues. Losses at the gene ends were 5 bases for V and 3 bases for J; bases not matched to a gene: 12. The DNA for the CDR3 is TGTGCCAGCAGTCGATACCCGGGACAGAAAGAAGAGACCCAGTACTTC. Translated: CASSRYPGQKEETQYF.

The chain has TRBV7-2 and TRBJ2-3; D is perhaps TRBD2 (7 bases). V shed 1 base and J shed 3 bases, with 14 bases lying between them. Germline V gene sequence: CDR1 SGHTA, CDR2 FQGNSA. The CDR3 sequence is 16 residues long. The CDR3, as DNA: TGTGCCAGCAGCTTAGTCTCGGGGGGCCTGACAGATACGCAGTATTTT. It specifies CASSLVSGGLTDTQYF.

J is TRBJ2-5 and V is TRBV12-3 or TRBV12-4, with a possible D match to TRBD1 (5 bases). This CDR3 spans 16 amino acids. V was shortened by 1 base and J by 2 bases, with 14 bases between the two germline ends. The CDR3 DNA reads as TGTGCCAGCAGTTTAGGGGGCAGGTTGAGTCAAGAGACCCAGTACTTC. It yields the protein CASSLGGRLSQETQYF.

This rearrangement joins TRBV5-5 to TRBJ2-7; D ambiguous. Between the trimmed V and J ends, which lost 0 bases and 5 bases, there was a span of 12 bases. Germline assignment: CDR1 SGHKS and CDR2 YYEKEE (reference sequence). The CDR3 is 14 amino acids. The CDR3 DNA is TGTGCCAGCAGCTTGGCCTACCGACCGAACGAGCAGTACTTC. The encoded protein is CASSLAYRPNEQYF.

The chain recombines TRBV24-1 with TRBJ1-1; D remains ambiguous. Germline lookup yields CDR1 KGHDR and CDR2 SFDVKD. The CDR3 runs to 13 residues. V was trimmed by 1 base and J by 4 bases, leaving 6 bases between them. CDR3 protein: CATSDFSGTEAFF. CDR3 DNA: TGTGCCACCAGTGATTTTTCGGGCACTGAAGCTTTCTTT.

The chain links TRBV4-2 to TRBJ2-3; TRBD2 matches 9 bases. Germline V gene lookup returns CDR1 LGHNA and CDR2 YNFKEQ. The length of the CDR3 is 18 residues. V lost 0 bases and J lost 4; bases outside the gene matches: 11. The CDR3 DNA is TGTGCCAGCAGCCAAGATCCATGGGGCGGGGGGGGGGCAGATACGCAGTATTTT. It yields the protein CASSQDPWGGGGADTQYF.

This clonotype occurred a few times. The genes are TRBV25-1 and TRBJ2-5; D is undetermined. The CDR3 is 14 residues long. From germline, CDR1 is MGHDK and CDR2 SYGVNS. V lost 1 base and J 8 bases, leaving 14 bases between the germline ends. The CDR3 DNA reads TGTGCCAGCAGTGAATCTCCAGCCTCGGGCACCCAGTACTTC. This gives the protein CASSESPASGTQYF. The whole variable domain, remainder taken from reference TRBV25-1 and TRBJ2-5, is EADIYQTPRYLVIGTGKKITLECSQTMGHDKMYWYQQDPGMELHLIHYSYGVNSTEKGDLSSESTVSRIRTEHFPLTLESARPSHTSQYLCASSESPASGTQYFGPGTRLLVL.

There are a few counts of this clonotype. The chain uses TRBV6-2 or TRBV6-3 and TRBJ2-7; 7 nucleotides agree with TRBD1. Germline V gene lookup returns CDR1 MNHEY and CDR2 SVGEGT. Losses at the gene ends were 5 bases for V and 4 bases for J; bases not matched to a gene: 11. The CDR3 length is 15 residues. The CDR3 spells CASSEIQGNWYEQYF. CDR3 nucleotide sequence: TGTGCCAGCAGTGAGATACAGGGGAATTGGTACGAGCAGTACTTC.

This chain connects TRBV3-1 to TRBJ2-1, with 7 bases fitting TRBD2. The junction had 8 bases not matched to a gene; V was cut back by 3 bases and J by 9 bases. This CDR3 is built from 14 residues. CDR1 and CDR2 (germline): LGHDT, YNNKEL (reference sequence). The CDR3: CASSQETSVGEQFF. The CDR3 DNA reads as TGTGCCAGCAGCCAGGAAACTAGCGTCGGTGAGCAGTTCTTC.

This clonotype turned up a few times. The J gene is TRBJ2-1, the V gene TRBV10-3; no clear D gene. There are 13 residues in the CDR3. Deletions cut 7 bases from V and 4 bases from J, with 11 bases between. Per germline, CDR1 ENHRY and CDR2 SYGVKD. The CDR3 region is CAINSPGYNEQFF. The CDR3 DNA is TGTGCCATCAATTCCCCTGGGTACAATGAGCAGTTCTTC.

CDR3 region: CSARSGLGYDTQYF. Written as DNA, the CDR3 is TGCAGTGCTCGGTCGGGACTAGGGTACGATACGCAGTATTTT. The chain has TRBV20-1 and TRBJ2-3; 8 positions agree with TRBD2. Germline CDR1 and CDR2: DFQATT and SNEGSKA (reference sequence). The CDR3 extends over 14 amino acids. Trimming removed 5 bases from V and 6 bases from J; junction bases left unmatched: 10.